What follows are 5 T cell receptor beta chains derived from one specimen sequenced in a study of PD-1 blockade in classical Hodgkin lymphoma. Every single patient, without exception, relapsed after autologous stem cell transplantation, and brentuximab vedotin exposure varied. Sequencing used immunoSEQ multiplex PCR; TCRdb keeps in-frame clones, though not all of them. The data show tens of thousands of clones, about two thirds seen once. This sample comprised peripheral blood mononuclear cells (PBMCs), obtained before the second cycle of nivolumab. Source of these receptors: a human donor with classical Hodgkin lymphoma.

This clone was counted once. The rearrangement uses TRBV9 and TRBJ2-2, with D possibly TRBD2 on 6 matching bases. Trimming cost V 0 bases and J 3 bases, with 9 bases left between them. From germline, CDR1 is SGDLS and CDR2 YYNGEE. The CDR3 contains 15 residues. The DNA for the CDR3 is TGTGCCAGCAGCGTAGCGGGGGTGGACACCGGGGAGCTGTTTTTT. Its protein is CASSVAGVDTGELFF.

This chain joins TRBV6-5 and TRBJ1-2; D is uncertain. The germline CDR1 and CDR2 sequences are MNHEY and SVGAGI. CDR3 length equals 11 residues. V was trimmed by 6 bases and J by 8 bases, leaving 10 bases between them. The CDR3 reads CASRDTSGYTF. The CDR3 nucleotides are TGTGCCAGCAGAGATACTAGCGGCTACACCTTC.

For the CDR3, the DNA is TGTGCCAGCAGCCCCCAGGGACTAGCCAATGAGCAGTTCTTC. Encoded protein: CASSPQGLANEQFF. The chain has TRBV6-6 and TRBJ2-1, with 9 bases that match TRBD2. Germline trimming cut 6 bases from V and 6 bases from J; bases unmatched to any gene: 6. Germline V gene lookup returns CDR1 MNHNY and CDR2 SVGAGI (reference sequence). The CDR3 is 14 amino acids.

J is TRBJ2-7 and V is TRBV28, with TRBD1 matching 7 bases. Unmatched junction bases numbered 9, after V lost 7 bases and J lost 6 bases. Germline CDR1 is MDHEN and CDR2 is SYDVKM. The CDR3 has 13 amino acids. CDR3 region: CASIQGLPGEQYF. The CDR3 DNA is TGTGCCAGCATACAGGGGCTTCCGGGCGAGCAGTACTTC.

This rearrangement joins TRBV30 to TRBJ2-1, with TRBD2 matching 8 bases. V was pared by 0 bases and J by 7 bases, with 8 bases of the junction left unmatched. The CDR3 has 15 amino acids. Germline V gives CDR1 GTSNPN, CDR2 SVGIG (reference sequence). In nucleotides, the CDR3 is TGTGCCTGGAGTGTGACGGGAGGGCCATTTAATGAGCAGTTCTTC. Protein sequence: CAWSVTGGPFNEQFF.